One sample yielded the 20 T cell receptor beta chains listed below, sequenced in a study of OX40 agonist ivuxolimab in advanced cancers. The library was prepared using the immunoSEQ multiplex PCR assay. Sourced from immuneACCESS, this table was stored by TCRdb with only in-frame sequences that have V and J called. A share of the clones is absent; for the studies checked, an unresolved V gene accounts for under half, and the remainder has no known explanation. Recorded for this sample are some 80,000 clones; approximately 80% of them occurred a single time. The ten most abundant clones make up 0.35% to 0.45% of the sample. This material consisted of CD4+ or CD8+ T cells sorted from blood, taken in a trial of the OX40 agonist ivuxolimab. Receptor source: an adult with an advanced solid tumor such as melanoma, head and neck, liver or kidney cancer.

This rearrangement joins TRBV6-6 to TRBJ2-3; tentative D call: TRBD1 (6 bases). Trimming pared 10 bases from V and 10 bases from J, leaving 21 bases between. Germline CDR1 is MNHNY and CDR2 is SVGAGI (reference sequence). The CDR3 has 13 amino acids. The CDR3 DNA sequence: TGTGCCATCACGCAGGGGCCTGGTCGCGCGCAGTATTTT. Its protein product is CAITQGPGRAQYF.

The chain couples TRBV28 to TRBJ2-5; D possibly corresponds to TRBD1 (5 bases). The CDR3 is 12 amino acids. Germline V lookup: CDR1 MDHEN, CDR2 SYDVKM. Trimming left V 7 bases short and J 0 bases short, with 6 bases between. CDR3 region: CASTGYQETQYF. CDR3 in DNA: TGTGCCAGCACAGGGTACCAAGAGACCCAGTACTTC.

The CDR3 DNA reads as TGCGCCAGCAGCCATCCGGACAGCTATGGCTACACCTTC. This gives the protein CASSHPDSYGYTF. V is TRBV4-1 and J is TRBJ1-2; D is perhaps TRBD1 (6 bases). V lost 3 bases to trimming and J lost 4 bases, with 9 bases between them. The CDR3 has 13 residues. Germline CDR1 reads MGHRA; CDR2 reads YSYEKL.

In the case of this clone: Being one base from a much bigger clone, this may be a read error. J is TRBJ1-1 and V is TRBV6-5; no firm D call. Germline CDR1 is MNHEY and CDR2 is SVGAGI. Trimming took off 2 bases at V and 1 base at J, with 5 bases between the two ends. CDR3 length: 13 amino acids. The CDR3 region has the DNA TGTGCCAGCAGTTACCGGGGGAACACTGAAGCTTTCTTT. Encoded protein: CASSYRGNTEAFF.

The gene calls are TRBV19 and TRBJ2-2; the match to TRBD1 covers 7 bases. The length of the CDR3 is 13 residues. The V gene end was trimmed by 6 bases and the J gene end by 5 bases; junction bases not matched to a gene: 3. Germline CDR1 reads LNHDA; CDR2 reads SQIVND (reference sequence). CDR3 loop: CASRQGWTGELFF. The CDR3 DNA reads TGTGCCAGTAGACAGGGGTGGACCGGGGAGCTGTTTTTT.

This chain connects TRBV10-3 to TRBJ2-1; 13 nucleotides agree with TRBD2. J lost 6 bases, V lost 10 bases, and 6 bases had no gene match. The germline gives CDR1 ENHRY, CDR2 SYGVKD. The CDR3 has 14 residues. Here the CDR3 reads CATWTSGSTNEQFF. The CDR3 DNA follows: TGTGCCACATGGACTAGCGGGAGTACCAATGAGCAGTTCTTC.

In DNA, the CDR3 is TGTGCCAGTAGTATTTCCGGGGAAGTTTATCAAGAGACCCAGTACTTC. Its protein is CASSISGEVYQETQYF. This rearrangement joins TRBV19 to TRBJ2-5, with D possibly matching TRBD2 (5 bases). Germline lookup yields CDR1 LNHDA and CDR2 SQIVND (reference sequence). V lost 3 bases to trimming and J lost 2 bases, with 16 bases between them. This CDR3 has 16 amino acids. Based on the CDR3 plus reference TRBV19 and TRBJ2-5, the full variable domain is DGGITQSPKYLFRKEGQNVTLSCEQNLNHDAMYWYRQDPGQGLRLIYYSQIVNDFQKGDIAEGYSVSREKKESFPLTVTSAQKNPTAFYLCASSISGEVYQETQYFGPGTRLLVL.

J is TRBJ1-5 and V is TRBV6-5; 7 nucleotides line up with TRBD1. V shed 3 bases, J shed 4 bases, and the junction held 6 bases outside the gene matches. The CDR3 loop spans 15 amino acids. Germline V gene data show CDR1 as MNHEY and CDR2 as SVGAGI. For the CDR3, the DNA is TGTGCCAGCAGTTATACCAGGGGGAATAATCAGCCCCAGCATTTT. Protein sequence: CASSYTRGNNQPQHF.

CDR3 sequence reads: CASSQDSANSGRAFAGELFF. CDR3 DNA sequence: TGTGCCAGCAGCCAAGATTCGGCGAATAGCGGGAGGGCCTTCGCCGGGGAGCTGTTTTTT. The V gene is TRBV4-2, the J gene TRBJ2-2; 11 nucleotides line up with TRBD2. The CDR3 extends over 20 amino acids. With 0 bases clipped from V and 6 bases from J, the junction kept 15 bases outside the gene matches. The germline V gene has CDR1 LGHNA and CDR2 YNFKEQ.

This sequence joins TRBV7-6 and TRBJ2-5; 8 bases agree with TRBD1. V lost 1 base, J lost 3 bases, and 1 base stayed unmatched. Germline loops: CDR1 SGHVS, CDR2 FNYEAQ. The CDR3 totals 14 residues. CDR3 DNA sequence: TGTGCCAGCAGCTTAGGGACAGGGAAAGAGACCCAGTACTTC. It yields the protein CASSLGTGKETQYF.

V and J are TRBV7-3 and TRBJ2-2; tentative D call: TRBD1 (6 bases). V was cut by 5 bases and J by 7 bases, with 17 bases left in between. This CDR3 spans 15 amino acids. The germline V gene has CDR1 SGHTA and CDR2 FQGTGA. The CDR3 loop is CASSPASSRGGELFF. DNA for the CDR3: TGTGCCAGCAGCCCCGCCTCTAGCAGGGGCGGGGAGCTGTTTTTT.

The chain links TRBV21-1 to TRBJ2-7; TRBD1, as called in the table, went unchecked against the DNA. TRBV21-1 is described as a pseudogene. This CDR3 is built from 14 residues. The CDR3 sequence: CARSRDSVAYEQYF. For the CDR3, the DNA is TGTGCCAGATCCCGGGACAGTGTAGCCTACGAGCAGTACTTC.

V is TRBV4-3 and J is TRBJ2-3, with 10 bases matching TRBD2. This CDR3 is 18 amino acids long. Per the germline V gene, CDR1 is LGHNA and CDR2 is YSLEER. The ends lost 0 bases at V and 2 bases at J; junction bases unmatched: 8. CDR3 region: CASSQDHGTSAITDTQYF. The DNA of the CDR3 is TGCGCCAGCAGCCAAGATCACGGGACTAGCGCGATCACAGATACGCAGTATTTT.

The CDR3: CAWTLTGDTQYF. CDR3 DNA sequence: TGTGCCTGGACCCTAACAGGGGATACGCAGTATTTT. The V call is TRBV30, the J call TRBJ2-3; a possible D gene is TRBD1 (6 bases). Deletions cut 4 bases from V and 6 bases from J, with 11 bases between. The CDR3 runs to 12 residues. CDR1 is GTSNPN, CDR2 SVGIG, per germline (reference sequence).

This clone showed up just a few times. The chain employs TRBV6-6 and TRBJ2-1, with a tentative D call TRBD1 (6 bases). Trimming took off 5 bases at V and 4 bases at J, with 12 bases between the two ends. Looked up from germline, CDR1 is MNHNY and CDR2 is SVGAGI (reference sequence). The length of the CDR3 is 14 residues. The CDR3 DNA is TGTGCCAGCAGTCGGGATGGACAGTACAATGAGCAGTTCTTC. Protein: CASSRDGQYNEQFF.

V usage is TRBV2 and J usage is TRBJ1-2; D remains ambiguous. The CDR3 extends over 13 amino acids. Germline V gene lookup returns CDR1 SNHLY and CDR2 FYNNEI. The V gene lost 6 bases and the J gene lost 4 bases, with 12 bases spanning the gap. The CDR3 DNA sequence: TGTGCCAGCAGCTCCTCGGGTCTCTATGGCTACACCTTC. Its protein product is CASSSSGLYGYTF.

The V call is TRBV4-1, the J call TRBJ2-2, with D possibly called TRBD1 or TRBD2 (5 bases each). Deletions cut 2 bases from V and 4 bases from J, with 8 bases between. The CDR3 has 14 residues. Per the germline V gene, CDR1 is MGHRA and CDR2 is YSYEKL. The CDR3 is CASSQQGRTGELFF. Here the CDR3 DNA reads TGCGCCAGCAGCCAACAGGGACGCACCGGGGAGCTGTTTTTT.

The chain links TRBV28 to TRBJ1-6; D might be TRBD1 (5 bases). The germline gives CDR1 MDHEN, CDR2 SYDVKM. The V gene lost 7 bases and the J gene lost 7 bases, with 14 bases spanning the gap. There are 14 residues in the CDR3. The DNA for the CDR3 is TGTGCCAGCAATGGCGTAGGGGTAAATTCACCCCTCCACTTT. Protein product: CASNGVGVNSPLHF.

The J gene is TRBJ2-4, the V gene TRBV28, with 7 positions matching TRBD1. The CDR3 is 14 amino acids. V lost 4 bases and J lost 8; bases outside the gene matches: 8. The V gene's germline CDR1 is MDHEN and CDR2 SYDVKM. CDR3 nucleotide sequence: TGTGCCAGCAGTTCCCCCAGGGGGAACCACATTCAGTACTTC. Its translation: CASSSPRGNHIQYF.

V is TRBV7-7 and J is TRBJ2-2, with a possible D match to TRBD1 (6 bases). Between the trimmed V and J ends, which lost 6 bases and 6 bases, there was a span of 14 bases. This CDR3 spans 14 amino acids. CDR1 is SSHAT, CDR2 FNYEAQ, per germline (reference sequence). The DNA for the CDR3 is TGTGCCAGCAGTTCGGACAGATGGGCCGGGGAGCTGTTTTTT. This gives the protein CASSSDRWAGELFF.